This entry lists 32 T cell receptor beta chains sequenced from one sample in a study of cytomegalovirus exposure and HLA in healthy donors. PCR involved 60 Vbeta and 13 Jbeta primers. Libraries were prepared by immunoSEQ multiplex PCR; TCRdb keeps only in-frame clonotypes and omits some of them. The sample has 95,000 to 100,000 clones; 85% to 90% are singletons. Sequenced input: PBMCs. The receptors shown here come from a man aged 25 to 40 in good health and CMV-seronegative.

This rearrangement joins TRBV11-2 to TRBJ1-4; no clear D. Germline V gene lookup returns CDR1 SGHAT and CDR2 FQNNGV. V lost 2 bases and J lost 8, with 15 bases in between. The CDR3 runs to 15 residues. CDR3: CASSLPGGVGEKLFF. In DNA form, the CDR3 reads TGTGCCAGCAGCTTACCCGGCGGGGTTGGGGAAAAACTGTTTTTT.

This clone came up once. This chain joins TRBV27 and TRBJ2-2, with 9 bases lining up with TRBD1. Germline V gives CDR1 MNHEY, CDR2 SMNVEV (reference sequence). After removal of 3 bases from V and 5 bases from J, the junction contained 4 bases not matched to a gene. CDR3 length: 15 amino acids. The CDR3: CASSLGQGETGELFF. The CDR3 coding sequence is TGTGCCAGCAGTTTGGGACAGGGAGAGACCGGGGAGCTGTTTTTT.

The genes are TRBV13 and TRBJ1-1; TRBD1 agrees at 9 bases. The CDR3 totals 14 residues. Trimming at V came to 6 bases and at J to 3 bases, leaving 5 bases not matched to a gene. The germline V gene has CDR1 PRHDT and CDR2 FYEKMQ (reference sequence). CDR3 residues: CASRDRGADTEAFF. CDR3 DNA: TGTGCCAGCAGGGACAGGGGAGCGGACACTGAAGCTTTCTTT.

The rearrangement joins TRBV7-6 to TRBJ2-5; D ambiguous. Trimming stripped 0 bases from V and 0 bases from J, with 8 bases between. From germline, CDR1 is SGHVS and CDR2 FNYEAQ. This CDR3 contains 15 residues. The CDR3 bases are TGTGCCAGCAGCTTAGCGAAGGCGGACCAAGAGACCCAGTACTTC. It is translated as CASSLAKADQETQYF.

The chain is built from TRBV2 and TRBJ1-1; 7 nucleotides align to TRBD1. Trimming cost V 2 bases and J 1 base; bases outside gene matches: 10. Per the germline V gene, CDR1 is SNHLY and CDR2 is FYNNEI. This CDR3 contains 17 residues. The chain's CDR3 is CASSESGQGVRNTEAFF. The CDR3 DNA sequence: TGTGCCAGCAGTGAATCGGGGCAGGGGGTCAGGAACACTGAAGCTTTCTTT.

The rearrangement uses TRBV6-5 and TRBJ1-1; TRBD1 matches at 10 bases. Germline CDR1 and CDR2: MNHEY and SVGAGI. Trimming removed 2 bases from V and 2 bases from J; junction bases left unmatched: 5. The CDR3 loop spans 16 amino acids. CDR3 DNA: TGTGCCAGCAGTTACATGGGACAGGGGCATAACACTGAAGCTTTCTTT. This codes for CASSYMGQGHNTEAFF.

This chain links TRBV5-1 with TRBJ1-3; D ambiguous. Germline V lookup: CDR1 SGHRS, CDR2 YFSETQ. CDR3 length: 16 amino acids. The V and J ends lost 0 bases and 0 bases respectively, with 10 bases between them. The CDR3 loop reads CASSLGSRDSGNTIYF. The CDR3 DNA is TGCGCCAGCAGCTTGGGAAGTCGGGACTCTGGAAACACCATATATTTT.

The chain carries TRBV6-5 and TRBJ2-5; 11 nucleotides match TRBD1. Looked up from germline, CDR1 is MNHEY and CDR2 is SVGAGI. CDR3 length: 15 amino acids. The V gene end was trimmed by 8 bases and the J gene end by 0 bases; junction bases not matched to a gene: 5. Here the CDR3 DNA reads TGTGCCAGCCAGTGGACAGGGGGCGACCAAGAGACCCAGTACTTC. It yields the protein CASQWTGGDQETQYF.

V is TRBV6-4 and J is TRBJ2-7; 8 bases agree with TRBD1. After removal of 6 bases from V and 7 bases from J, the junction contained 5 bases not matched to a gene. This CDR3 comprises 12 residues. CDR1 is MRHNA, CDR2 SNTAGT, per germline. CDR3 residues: CASSSGQGEQYF. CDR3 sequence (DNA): TGTGCCAGCAGCTCCGGACAGGGTGAGCAGTACTTC.

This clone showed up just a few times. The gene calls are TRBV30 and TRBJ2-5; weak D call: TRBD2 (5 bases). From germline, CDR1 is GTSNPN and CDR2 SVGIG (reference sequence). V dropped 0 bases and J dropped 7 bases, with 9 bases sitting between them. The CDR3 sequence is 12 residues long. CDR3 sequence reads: CAWSVIRGTQYF. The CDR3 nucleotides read TGTGCCTGGAGTGTGATCCGGGGGACCCAGTACTTC. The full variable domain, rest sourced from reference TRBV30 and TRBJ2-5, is SQTIHQWPATLVQPVGSPLSLECTVEGTSNPNLYWYRQAAGRGLQLLFYSVGIGQISSEVPQNLSASRPQDRQFILSSKKLLLSDSGFYLCAWSVIRGTQYFGPGTRLLVL.

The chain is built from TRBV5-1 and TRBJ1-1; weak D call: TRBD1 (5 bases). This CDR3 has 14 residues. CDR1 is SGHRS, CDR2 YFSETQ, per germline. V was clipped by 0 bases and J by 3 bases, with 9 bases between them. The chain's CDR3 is CASSLGGWDTEAFF. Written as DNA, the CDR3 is TGCGCCAGCAGCTTGGGGGGCTGGGACACTGAAGCTTTCTTT.

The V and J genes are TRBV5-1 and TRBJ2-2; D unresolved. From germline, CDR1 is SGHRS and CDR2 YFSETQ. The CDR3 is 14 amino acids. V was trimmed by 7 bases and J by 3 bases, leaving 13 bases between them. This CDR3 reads CASGPMGDTGELFF. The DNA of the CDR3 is TGCGCCAGCGGGCCCATGGGCGACACCGGGGAGCTGTTTTTT. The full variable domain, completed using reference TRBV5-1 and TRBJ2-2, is KAGVTQTPRYLIKTRGQQVTLSCSPISGHRSVSWYQQTPGQGLQFLFEYFSETQRNKGNFPGRFSGRQFSNSRSEMNVSTLELGDSALYLCASGPMGDTGELFFGEGSRLTVL.

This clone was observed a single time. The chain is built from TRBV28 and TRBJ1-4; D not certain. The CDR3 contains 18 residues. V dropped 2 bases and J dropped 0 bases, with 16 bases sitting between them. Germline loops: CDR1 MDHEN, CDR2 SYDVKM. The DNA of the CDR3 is TGTGCCAGCAGTTTAAGCCTTTTTTGGGCTGCAACTAATGAAAAACTGTTTTTT. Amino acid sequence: CASSLSLFWAATNEKLFF.

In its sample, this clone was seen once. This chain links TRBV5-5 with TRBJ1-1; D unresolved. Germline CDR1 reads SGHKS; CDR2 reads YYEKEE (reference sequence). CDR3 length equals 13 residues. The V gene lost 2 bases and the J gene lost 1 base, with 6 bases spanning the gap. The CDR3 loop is CASSLGGNTEAFF. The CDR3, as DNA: TGTGCCAGCAGCTTAGGCGGGAACACTGAAGCTTTCTTT.

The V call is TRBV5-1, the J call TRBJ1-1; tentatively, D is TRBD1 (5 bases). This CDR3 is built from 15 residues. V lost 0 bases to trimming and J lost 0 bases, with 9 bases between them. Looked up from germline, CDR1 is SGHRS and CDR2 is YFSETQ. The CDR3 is CASSLASGMNTEAFF. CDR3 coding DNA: TGCGCCAGCAGCTTGGCTTCAGGGATGAACACTGAAGCTTTCTTT.

Written as DNA, the CDR3 is TGTGCCAGCAGCCCAAAGACAGAGCGAGAGACCCAGTACTTC. This translates into CASSPKTERETQYF. This sequence joins TRBV4-2 and TRBJ2-5, with D tentatively TRBD1 (5 bases). Trimming shortened V by 4 bases and J by 4 bases, and 13 bases separated the two germline ends. The CDR3 consists of 14 residues. Germline V gene sequence: CDR1 LGHNA, CDR2 YNFKEQ.

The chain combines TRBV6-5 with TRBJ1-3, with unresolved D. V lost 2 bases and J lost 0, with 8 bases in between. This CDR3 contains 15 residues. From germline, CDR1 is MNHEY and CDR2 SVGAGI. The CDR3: CASSYSWSSGNTIYF. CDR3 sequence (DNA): TGTGCCAGCAGTTACAGCTGGAGCTCTGGAAACACCATATATTTT.

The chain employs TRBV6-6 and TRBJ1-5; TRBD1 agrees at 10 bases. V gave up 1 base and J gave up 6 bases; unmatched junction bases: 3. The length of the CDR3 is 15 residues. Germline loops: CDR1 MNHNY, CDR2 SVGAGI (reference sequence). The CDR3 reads CASSYLGQGGQPQHF. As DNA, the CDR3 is TGTGCCAGCAGTTACTTAGGACAGGGGGGTCAGCCCCAGCATTTT.

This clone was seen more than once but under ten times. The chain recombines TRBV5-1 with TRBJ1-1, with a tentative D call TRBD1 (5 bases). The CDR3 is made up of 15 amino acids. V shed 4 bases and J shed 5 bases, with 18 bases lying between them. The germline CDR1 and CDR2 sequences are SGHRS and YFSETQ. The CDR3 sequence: CASSPLGRVSTEAFF. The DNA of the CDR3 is TGCGCCAGCAGCCCCTTGGGCAGGGTCTCTACTGAAGCTTTCTTT.

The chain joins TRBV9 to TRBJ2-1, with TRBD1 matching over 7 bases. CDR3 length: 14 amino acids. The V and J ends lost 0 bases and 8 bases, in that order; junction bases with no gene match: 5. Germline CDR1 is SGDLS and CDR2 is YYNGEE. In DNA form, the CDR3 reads TGTGCCAGCAGCGTAGGAGGGACAGAGGATGAGCAGTTCTTC. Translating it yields CASSVGGTEDEQFF.

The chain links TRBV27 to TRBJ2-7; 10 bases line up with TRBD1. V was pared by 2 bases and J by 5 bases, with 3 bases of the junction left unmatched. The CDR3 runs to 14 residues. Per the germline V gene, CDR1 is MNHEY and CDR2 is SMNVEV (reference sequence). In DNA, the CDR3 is TGTGCCAGCAGTTTAAGGGACAGGGGAAACGAGCAGTACTTC. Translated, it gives CASSLRDRGNEQYF.

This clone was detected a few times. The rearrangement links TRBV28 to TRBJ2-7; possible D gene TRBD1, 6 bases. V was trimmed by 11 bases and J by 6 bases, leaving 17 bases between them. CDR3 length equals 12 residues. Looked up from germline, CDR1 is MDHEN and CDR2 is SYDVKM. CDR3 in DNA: TGTGCCTGTACAGGGTCGTATGGCGAGCAGTACTTC. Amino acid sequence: CACTGSYGEQYF.

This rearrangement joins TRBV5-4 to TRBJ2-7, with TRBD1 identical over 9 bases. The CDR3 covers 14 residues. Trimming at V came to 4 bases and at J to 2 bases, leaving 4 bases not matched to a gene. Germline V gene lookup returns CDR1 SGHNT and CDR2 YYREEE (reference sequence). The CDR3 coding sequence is TGTGCCAGCAGCCCGGGACAGGGTGCCTACGAGCAGTACTTC. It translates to CASSPGQGAYEQYF.

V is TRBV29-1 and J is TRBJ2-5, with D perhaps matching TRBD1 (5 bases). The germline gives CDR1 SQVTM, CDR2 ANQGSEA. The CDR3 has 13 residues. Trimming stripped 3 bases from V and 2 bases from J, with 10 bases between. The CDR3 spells CSVDEAGQETQYF. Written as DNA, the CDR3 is TGCAGCGTTGATGAGGCAGGGCAAGAGACCCAGTACTTC.

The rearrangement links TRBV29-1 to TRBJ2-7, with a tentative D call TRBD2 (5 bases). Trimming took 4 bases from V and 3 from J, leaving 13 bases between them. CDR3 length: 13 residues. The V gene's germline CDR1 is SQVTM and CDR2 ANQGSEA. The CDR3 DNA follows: TGCAGCGTTGTAGGGAGAAAAAACTACGAGCAGTACTTC. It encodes CSVVGRKNYEQYF.

The DNA of the CDR3 is TGTGCCAGCAGCTCGACAGGGTACTTCAATCAGCCCCAGCATTTT. Translation: CASSSTGYFNQPQHF. The V and J genes are TRBV7-2 and TRBJ1-5; TRBD1 matches at 7 bases. V trimming: 4 bases; J trimming: 3 bases; junction bases outside the gene matches: 6. Germline CDR1 is SGHTA and CDR2 is FQGNSA. The length of the CDR3 is 15 residues.

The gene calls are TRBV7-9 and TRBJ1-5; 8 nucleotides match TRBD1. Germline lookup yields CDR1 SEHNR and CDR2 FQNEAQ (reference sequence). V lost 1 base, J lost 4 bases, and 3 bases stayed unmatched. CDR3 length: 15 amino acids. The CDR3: CASSLEGQGNQPQHF. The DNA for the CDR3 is TGTGCCAGCAGCTTAGAAGGACAGGGAAATCAGCCCCAGCATTTT.

The CDR3 loop is CASSPSPARWLDDEQFF. CDR3 DNA sequence: TGTGCCAGCAGCCCCAGCCCGGCCAGGTGGCTTGACGATGAGCAGTTCTTC. The V call is TRBV14, the J call TRBJ2-1; D is ambiguous. Between the trimmed V and J ends, which lost 4 bases and 8 bases, there was a span of 24 bases. Germline CDR1 is SGHDN and CDR2 is FVKESK. CDR3 length: 17 residues.

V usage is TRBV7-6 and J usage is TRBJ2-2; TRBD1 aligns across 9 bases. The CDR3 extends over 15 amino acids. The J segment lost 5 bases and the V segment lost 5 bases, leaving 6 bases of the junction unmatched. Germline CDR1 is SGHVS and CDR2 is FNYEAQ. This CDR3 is CASSVYRGLTGELFF. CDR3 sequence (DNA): TGTGCCAGCAGCGTATACAGGGGGCTAACCGGGGAGCTGTTTTTT.

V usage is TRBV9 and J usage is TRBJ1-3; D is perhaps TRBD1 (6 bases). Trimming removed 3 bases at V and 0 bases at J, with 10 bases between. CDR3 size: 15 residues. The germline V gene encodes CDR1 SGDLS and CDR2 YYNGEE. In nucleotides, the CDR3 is TGTGCCAGCAGCGCAACAGGGTTCTCTGGAAACACCATATATTTT. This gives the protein CASSATGFSGNTIYF.

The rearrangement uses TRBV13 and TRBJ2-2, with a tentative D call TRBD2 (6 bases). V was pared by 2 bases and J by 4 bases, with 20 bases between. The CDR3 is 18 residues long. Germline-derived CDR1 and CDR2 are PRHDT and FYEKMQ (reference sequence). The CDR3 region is CASSLMRGSVPSTGELFF. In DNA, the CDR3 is TGTGCCAGCAGCTTAATGCGGGGCTCAGTCCCGAGCACCGGGGAGCTGTTTTTT.

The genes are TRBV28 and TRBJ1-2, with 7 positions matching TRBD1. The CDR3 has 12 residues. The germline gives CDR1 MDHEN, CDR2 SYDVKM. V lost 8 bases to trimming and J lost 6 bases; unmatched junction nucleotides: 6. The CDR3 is CASQTGIDGYTF. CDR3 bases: TGTGCCAGCCAGACAGGGATCGATGGCTACACCTTC.